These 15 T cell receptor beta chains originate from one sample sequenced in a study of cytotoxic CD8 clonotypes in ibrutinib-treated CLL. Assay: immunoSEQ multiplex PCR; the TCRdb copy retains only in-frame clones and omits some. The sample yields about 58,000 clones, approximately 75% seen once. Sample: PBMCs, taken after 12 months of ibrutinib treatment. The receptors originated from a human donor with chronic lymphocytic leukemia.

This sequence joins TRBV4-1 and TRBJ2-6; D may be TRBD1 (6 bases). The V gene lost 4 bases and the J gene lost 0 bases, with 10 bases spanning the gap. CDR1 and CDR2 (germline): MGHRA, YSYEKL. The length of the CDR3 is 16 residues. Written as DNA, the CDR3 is TGCGCCAGCAGCCTTGGACAGAGCTCTGGGGCCAACGTCCTGACTTTC. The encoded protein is CASSLGQSSGANVLTF.

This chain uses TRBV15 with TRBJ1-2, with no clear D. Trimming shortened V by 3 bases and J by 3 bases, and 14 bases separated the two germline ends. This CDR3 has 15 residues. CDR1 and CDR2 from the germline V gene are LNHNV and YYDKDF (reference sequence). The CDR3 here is CATSSEVPYYYGYTF. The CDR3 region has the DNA TGTGCCACCAGCAGCGAGGTGCCCTACTACTATGGCTACACCTTC.

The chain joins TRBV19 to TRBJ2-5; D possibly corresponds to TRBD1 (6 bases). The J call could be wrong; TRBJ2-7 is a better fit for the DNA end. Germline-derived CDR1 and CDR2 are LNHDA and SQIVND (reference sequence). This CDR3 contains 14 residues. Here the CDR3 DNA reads TGTGCCAGTAGCCACCTCTACAGGGCTTTCGAGCAGTACTTC. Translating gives CASSHLYRAFEQYF.

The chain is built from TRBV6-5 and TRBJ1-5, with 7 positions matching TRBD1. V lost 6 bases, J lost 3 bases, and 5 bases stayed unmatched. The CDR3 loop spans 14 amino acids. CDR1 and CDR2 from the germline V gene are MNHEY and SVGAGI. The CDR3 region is CASSRGTVNQPQHF. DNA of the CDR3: TGTGCCAGCAGCCGAGGGACAGTCAATCAGCCCCAGCATTTT.

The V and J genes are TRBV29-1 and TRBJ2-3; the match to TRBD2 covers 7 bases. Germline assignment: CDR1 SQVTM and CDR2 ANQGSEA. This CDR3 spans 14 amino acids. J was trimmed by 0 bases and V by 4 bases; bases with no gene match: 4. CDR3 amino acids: CSVAAGVSTDTQYF. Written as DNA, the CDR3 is TGCAGCGTTGCGGCGGGAGTGAGCACAGATACGCAGTATTTT.

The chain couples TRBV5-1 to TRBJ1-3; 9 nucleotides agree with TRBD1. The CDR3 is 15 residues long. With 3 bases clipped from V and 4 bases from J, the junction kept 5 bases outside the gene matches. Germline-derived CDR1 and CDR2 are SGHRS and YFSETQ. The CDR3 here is CASSSGQGIGNTIYF. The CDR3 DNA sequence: TGCGCCAGCAGCTCGGGACAGGGTATAGGAAACACCATATATTTT.

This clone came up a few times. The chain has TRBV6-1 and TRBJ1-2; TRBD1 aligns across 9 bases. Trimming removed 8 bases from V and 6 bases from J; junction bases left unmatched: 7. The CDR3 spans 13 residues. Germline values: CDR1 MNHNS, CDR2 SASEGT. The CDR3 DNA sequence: TGTGCCAGCCGTTTACAGGGGGCGAATGGCTACACCTTC. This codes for CASRLQGANGYTF.

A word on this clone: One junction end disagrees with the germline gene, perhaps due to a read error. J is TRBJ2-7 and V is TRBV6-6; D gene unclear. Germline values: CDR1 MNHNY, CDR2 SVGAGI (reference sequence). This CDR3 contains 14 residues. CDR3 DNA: TGTGCCAGCAGTTATACCGAAGGGTCCTCCGAGCAGTACTTC. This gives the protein CASSYTEGSSEQYF.

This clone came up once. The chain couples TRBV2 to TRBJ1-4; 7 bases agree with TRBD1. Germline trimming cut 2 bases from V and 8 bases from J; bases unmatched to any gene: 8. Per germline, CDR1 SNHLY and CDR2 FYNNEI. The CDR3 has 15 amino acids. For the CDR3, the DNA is TGTGCCAGCAGTGAACGATCAGGGGGGGGAGAAAAACTGTTTTTT. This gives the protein CASSERSGGGEKLFF.

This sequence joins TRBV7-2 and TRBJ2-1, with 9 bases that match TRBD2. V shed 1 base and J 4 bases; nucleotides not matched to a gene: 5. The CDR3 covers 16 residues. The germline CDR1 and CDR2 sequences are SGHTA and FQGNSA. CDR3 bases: TGTGCCAGCAGCTTAGAAGGCCTAGCGGGGTACAATGAGCAGTTCTTC. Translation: CASSLEGLAGYNEQFF.

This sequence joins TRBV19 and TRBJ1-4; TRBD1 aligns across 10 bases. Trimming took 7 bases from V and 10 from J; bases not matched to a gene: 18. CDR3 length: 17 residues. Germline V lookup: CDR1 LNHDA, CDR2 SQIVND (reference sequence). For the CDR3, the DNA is TGTGCCAGTACCCTTTCCGGGACAGGGGTCCCGGGGGCAAAACTGTTTTTT. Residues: CASTLSGTGVPGAKLFF.

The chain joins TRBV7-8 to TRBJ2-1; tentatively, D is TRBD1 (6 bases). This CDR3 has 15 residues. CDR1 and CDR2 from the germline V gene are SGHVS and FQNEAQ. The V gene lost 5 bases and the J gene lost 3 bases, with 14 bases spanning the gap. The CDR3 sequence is CASSPRLDSYNEQFF. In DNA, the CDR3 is TGTGCCAGCAGCCCCAGACTGGACAGCTACAATGAGCAGTTCTTC.

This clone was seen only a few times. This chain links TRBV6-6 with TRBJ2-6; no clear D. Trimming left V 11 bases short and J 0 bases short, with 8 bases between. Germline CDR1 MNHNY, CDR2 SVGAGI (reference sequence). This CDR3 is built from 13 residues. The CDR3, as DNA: TGTGCCTCGTTGGACTCTGGGGCCAACGTCCTGACTTTC. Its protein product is CASLDSGANVLTF.

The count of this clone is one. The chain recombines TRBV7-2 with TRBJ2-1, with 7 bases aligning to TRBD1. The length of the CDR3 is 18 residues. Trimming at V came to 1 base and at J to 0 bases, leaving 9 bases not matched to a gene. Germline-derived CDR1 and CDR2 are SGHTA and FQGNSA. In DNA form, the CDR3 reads TGTGCCAGCAGCTTAGTACTTTCGGGACAGAGCTCCTACAATGAGCAGTTCTTC. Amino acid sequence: CASSLVLSGQSSYNEQFF.

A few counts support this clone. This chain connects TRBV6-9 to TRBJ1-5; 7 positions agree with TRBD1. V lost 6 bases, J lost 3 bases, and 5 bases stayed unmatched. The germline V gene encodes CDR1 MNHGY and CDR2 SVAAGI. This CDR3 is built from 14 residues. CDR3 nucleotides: TGTGCCAGCAGACAGGGACAGATCAATCAGCCCCAGCATTTT. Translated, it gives CASRQGQINQPQHF.